This TCR beta chain was retrieved from a study of T cell responses to AZD1222 COVID-19 vaccine. Data came from immunoSEQ multiplex PCR; TCRdb stores just in-frame clones and leaves some out. Of about 140,000 clones in the sample, 92% are singletons; the top ten hold 3% to 4.5%. This TCR was sampled from an adult who received the AZD1222 COVID-19 vaccine. The source was peripheral blood, collected 28 days after the second AZD1222 dose.

CDR3 residues: CASSWGLAENTDTQYF. The CDR3 DNA reads TGTGCCAGCAGCTGGGGACTAGCGGAGAACACAGATACGCAGTATTTT. This chain joins TRBV7-9 and TRBJ2-3; TRBD2 matches at 11 bases. V was clipped by 4 bases and J by 2 bases; unmatched bases: 5. The CDR3 length is 16 residues. Germline V CDR1 and CDR2: SEHNR, FQNEAQ (reference sequence).